This entry lists 25 T cell receptor beta chains sequenced from one sample in a study of T cells after yellow fever vaccination. From the 5' RACE reads, TCRdb called clonotypes with MiXCR, one entry per CDR3 protein. The repertoire holds 250,000 to 350,000 distinct CDR3 sequences, with 8.5% to 10% as singletons. This specimen was CD4+ T cells sorted from PBMCs, taken 5 days after the yellow fever booster vaccination. The source of these receptors is a man aged 18 to 29 who received the YFV17D yellow fever vaccine.

The V and J genes are TRBV6-5 and TRBJ1-1, with no clear D. The V end lost 5 bases, the J end lost 8 bases, and 15 bases lay between the germline ends. This CDR3 is 13 amino acids long. Germline values: CDR1 MNHEY, CDR2 SVGAGI. CDR3 in amino acids: CASSPPSGGEAFF. Written as DNA, the CDR3 is TGTGCCAGCAGTCCACCCTCGGGAGGAGAAGCTTTCTTT.

In this sample, this clonotype turned up many times. The chain couples TRBV12-3 or TRBV12-4 to TRBJ2-2; 8 bases are shared with TRBD1. The CDR3 is 15 residues long. J lost 6 bases, V lost 0 bases, and 3 bases had no gene match. CDR3 amino acids: CASSLALRGPGELFF. The CDR3 coding sequence is TGTGCCAGCAGTTTAGCGCTCAGGGGGCCCGGGGAGCTGTTTTTT.

This clonotype has only a few counts. The rearrangement uses TRBV12-3 or TRBV12-4 and TRBJ2-1; D perhaps matches TRBD2 (5 bases). The CDR3 runs 15 residues. The V and J ends lost 2 bases and 4 bases respectively, with 12 bases between them. The CDR3 nucleotides read TGTGCCAGCAGTTTAAACAGCGGCCGGTACAATGAGCAGTTCTTC. Protein sequence: CASSLNSGRYNEQFF.

This clonotype showed up just a few times. V usage is TRBV4-1 and J usage is TRBJ1-6, with D hard to call. The CDR3 totals 16 residues. With 0 bases removed from V and 7 bases from J, the gap between germline ends came to 13 bases. Germline CDR1 is MGHRA and CDR2 is YSYEKL. The CDR3 DNA reads as TGCGCCAGCAGCCAAGAAGGGTGGGTACAAAATTCACCCCTCCACTTT. As protein: CASSQEGWVQNSPLHF.

This clonotype was found a few times. The J gene is TRBJ2-5, the V gene TRBV2, with D perhaps TRBD1 (5 bases). The CDR3 is 13 residues long. The V and J ends lost 6 bases and 6 bases respectively, with 14 bases between them. Germline loops: CDR1 SNHLY, CDR2 FYNNEI. This CDR3 is CASRGARKKTQYF. In DNA form, the CDR3 reads TGTGCCAGCAGAGGGGCGAGGAAGAAGACCCAGTACTTC. The full variable domain, its missing parts supplied by reference TRBV2 and TRBJ2-5, is EPEVTQTPSHQVTQMGQEVILRCVPISNHLYFYWYRQILGQKVEFLVSFYNNEISEKSEIFDDQFSVERPDGSNFTLKIRSTKLEDSAMYFCASRGARKKTQYFGPGTRLLVL.

Many counts were recorded for this clonotype. This sequence joins TRBV5-4 and TRBJ1-1; no reliable D call. From germline, CDR1 is SGHNT and CDR2 YYREEE (reference sequence). The CDR3 consists of 12 residues. The germline V and J ends were trimmed by 3 bases and 1 base, with 4 bases remaining between them. Here the CDR3 DNA reads TGTGCCAGCAGCTCCTGGAACACTGAAGCTTTCTTT. It translates to CASSSWNTEAFF.

This clonotype was counted a few times. The rearrangement links TRBV5-4 to TRBJ2-1, with 13 bases identical to TRBD2. The CDR3 is 17 residues long. Germline CDR1 SGHNT, CDR2 YYREEE (reference sequence). J was trimmed by 0 bases and V by 4 bases; bases with no gene match: 4. This CDR3 reads CASSQGLAGSSYNEQFF. In DNA form, the CDR3 reads TGTGCCAGCAGCCAGGGACTAGCGGGGAGCTCCTACAATGAGCAGTTCTTC.

This clonotype was recorded a few times. The V gene is TRBV29-1, the J gene TRBJ2-5, with 7 bases matching TRBD2. The CDR3 is 12 amino acids. Germline V gene sequence: CDR1 SQVTM, CDR2 ANQGSEA. Trimming cost V 7 bases and J 2 bases; bases outside gene matches: 4. CDR3 sequence: CSAGEGQETQYF. DNA for the CDR3: TGCAGCGCGGGGGAGGGTCAAGAGACCCAGTACTTC.

This clonotype was observed a handful of times. This chain links TRBV9 with TRBJ2-5; 8 bases align to TRBD1. The ends lost 4 bases at V and 2 bases at J; junction bases unmatched: 7. The CDR3 length is 15 residues. Per germline, CDR1 SGDLS and CDR2 YYNGEE. The CDR3 DNA sequence: TGTGCCAGCAGCCCCGACAGGGGATCTCAAGAGACCCAGTACTTC. This translates into CASSPDRGSQETQYF.

The chain is built from TRBV6-2 or TRBV6-3 and TRBJ1-1; D might be TRBD1 (5 bases). This CDR3 spans 13 amino acids. Trimming pared 9 bases from V and 1 base from J, leaving 12 bases between. Germline CDR1 is MNHEY and CDR2 is SVGEGT. The CDR3 loop reads CASLQEPNTEAFF. The DNA for the CDR3 is TGTGCCAGTCTACAGGAGCCGAACACTGAAGCTTTCTTT.

The V gene is TRBV10-3, the J gene TRBJ2-7; D not certain. CDR1 is ENHRY, CDR2 SYGVKD, per germline. This CDR3 has 14 amino acids. V lost 0 bases to trimming and J lost 9 bases, with 15 bases between them. The DNA of the CDR3 is TGTGCCATCAGTGAGTCGAGTGGGCACCCGAGGCAGTACGTC. This encodes CAISESSGHPRQYV.

The chain carries TRBV12-3 or TRBV12-4 and TRBJ2-7; 10 positions agree with TRBD1. V shed 6 bases, J shed 6 bases, and the junction held 8 bases outside the gene matches. The CDR3 has 14 residues. DNA for the CDR3: TGTGCCAGCAGAGGGGACAGGGGCCGCGGCGAGCAGTACTTC. This translates into CASRGDRGRGEQYF.

The chain combines TRBV6-5 with TRBJ1-6; D not certain. From germline, CDR1 is MNHEY and CDR2 SVGAGI. The CDR3 is 15 amino acids. The V end lost 0 bases, the J end lost 13 bases, and 16 bases lay between the germline ends. CDR3 protein: CASSYSRGQASPLHF. CDR3 bases: TGTGCCAGCAGTTACTCGAGAGGGCAGGCCTCGCCCCTCCACTTT.

This clonotype came up a few times. The V and J genes are TRBV5-1 and TRBJ1-1, with 9 bases aligning to TRBD1. The length of the CDR3 is 14 residues. V dropped 4 bases and J dropped 6; count of bases not matched to a gene: 7. Germline V gene sequence: CDR1 SGHRS, CDR2 YFSETQ. The CDR3 sequence is CASSARQGVAEAFF. The CDR3 DNA is TGCGCCAGCAGCGCCAGACAGGGGGTGGCTGAAGCTTTCTTT.

This chain uses TRBV5-1 with TRBJ2-3; no clear D. V was shortened by 5 bases and J by 1 base, with 5 bases between the two germline ends. The length of the CDR3 is 12 residues. Per the germline V gene, CDR1 is SGHRS and CDR2 is YFSETQ. CDR3 DNA sequence: TGCGCCAGCAGGGACGGCACAGATACGCAGTATTTT. Translation gives CASRDGTDTQYF.

The chain has TRBV20-1 and TRBJ2-7; either TRBD1 or TRBD2 may supply D (5 bases each). The CDR3 runs 15 residues. Per germline, CDR1 DFQATT and CDR2 SNEGSKA (reference sequence). With 4 bases removed from V and 2 bases from J, the gap between germline ends came to 18 bases. The CDR3: CSATSGGGRAYEQYF. In DNA, the CDR3 is TGCAGTGCTACGAGTGGGGGTGGAAGAGCCTACGAGCAGTACTTC.

This clonotype was detected a few times. The chain carries TRBV4-3 and TRBJ1-1; D not resolved. CDR3 size: 14 residues. V was cut by 0 bases and J by 1 base, with 6 bases left in between. Germline V lookup: CDR1 LGHNA, CDR2 YSLEER. The CDR3 loop reads CASSQELKNTEAFF. Here the CDR3 DNA reads TGCGCCAGCAGCCAAGAACTGAAGAACACTGAAGCTTTCTTT.

This clonotype showed up many times. The chain links TRBV5-4 to TRBJ1-2, with 8 nucleotides matching TRBD1. Unmatched junction bases numbered 7, after V lost 0 bases and J lost 6 bases. Germline loops: CDR1 SGHNT, CDR2 YYREEE (reference sequence). The CDR3 consists of 15 residues. The CDR3 DNA reads as TGTGCCAGCAGCTTGGAATCCAGGGGGCGAAATGGCTACACCTTC. This gives the protein CASSLESRGRNGYTF.

The gene calls are TRBV7-2 and TRBJ1-1; possibly TRBD1 for D (6 bases). Germline CDR1 is SGHTA and CDR2 is FQGNSA. Trimming took 5 bases from V and 10 from J, leaving 17 bases between them. The CDR3 sequence is 13 residues long. CDR3 DNA sequence: TGTGCCAGCAGCGACGGACAGCTCGTAACAGCTTTCTTT. Encoded protein: CASSDGQLVTAFF.

The chain employs TRBV5-1 and TRBJ2-1; 12 bases are a match to TRBD2. J was trimmed by 8 bases and V by 5 bases; bases with no gene match: 11. The CDR3 is 16 amino acids. Germline values: CDR1 SGHRS, CDR2 YFSETQ. The CDR3 nucleotides read TGCGCCAGCAGTCGTCGGGCTAGCGGGGGGGCATATGAGCAGTTCTTC. The encoded protein is CASSRRASGGAYEQFF. Complete variable domain (other parts from reference TRBV5-1 and TRBJ2-1): KAGVTQTPRYLIKTRGQQVTLSCSPISGHRSVSWYQQTPGQGLQFLFEYFSETQRNKGNFPGRFSGRQFSNSRSEMNVSTLELGDSALYLCASSRRASGGAYEQFFGPGTRLTVL.

This chain joins TRBV20-1 and TRBJ2-5; 7 bases line up with TRBD1. V lost 3 bases and J lost 0; bases outside the gene matches: 13. Germline lookup yields CDR1 DFQATT and CDR2 SNEGSKA (reference sequence). This CDR3 has 17 residues. The CDR3 DNA reads TGCAGTGCTAGTAGGGTCGACGGACAGGTCAACCAAGAGACCCAGTACTTC. It is translated as CSASRVDGQVNQETQYF.

This clonotype appeared many times. The rearrangement links TRBV12-3 or TRBV12-4 to TRBJ1-4; TRBD1 agrees at 9 bases. The CDR3 sequence is 14 residues long. Trimming took 5 bases from V and 8 from J; bases not matched to a gene: 6. CDR3 sequence reads: CASSPGTGHEKLFF. CDR3 DNA: TGTGCCAGCAGTCCCGGGACAGGGCACGAAAAACTGTTTTTT.

This clonotype occurred a few times. The J gene is TRBJ1-2, the V gene TRBV18; a possible D gene is TRBD1 (6 bases). CDR3 size: 14 residues. The V end was cut by 3 bases, the J end by 0 bases, with 8 bases between. Germline V gene sequence: CDR1 KGHSH, CDR2 LQKENI. The CDR3 coding sequence is TGTGCCAGCTCACCGGGGGCAGCTAACTATGGCTACACCTTC. Its translation is CASSPGAANYGYTF.

This clonotype showed up just a few times. The rearrangement uses TRBV6-1 and TRBJ1-4; 9 bases agree with TRBD1. The germline V gene encodes CDR1 MNHNS and CDR2 SASEGT. Losses at the gene ends were 5 bases for V and 6 bases for J; bases not matched to a gene: 4. CDR3 size: 14 residues. CDR3 nucleotide sequence: TGTGCCAGCAGTTTAACAGGGGGCGATGAAAAACTGTTTTTT. Protein sequence: CASSLTGGDEKLFF.

CDR3 sequence reads: CASSYRVTTEAFF. The CDR3 DNA sequence: TGTGCCAGCAGCTACAGGGTCACCACTGAAGCTTTCTTT. This chain uses TRBV7-9 with TRBJ1-1; maybe TRBD1 (6 bases). CDR1 and CDR2 from the germline V gene are SEHNR and FQNEAQ (reference sequence). V gave up 4 bases and J gave up 4 bases, with 10 bases separating them. This CDR3 comprises 13 residues.